The 6 T cell receptor beta chains below come from one sample, sequenced in a study of blood T cell repertoires in COVID-19. Clones were read by immunoSEQ multiplex PCR, and TCRdb kept only the in-frame ones, dropping some. The data show about 68,000 clones, 80% to 90% seen once. The specimen was peripheral blood. Every receptor here comes from a woman aged 60 to 75 with acute or convalescent COVID-19.

The genes are TRBV6-1 and TRBJ1-1, with a possible D match to TRBD1 (6 bases). The CDR3 loop spans 14 amino acids. Germline values: CDR1 MNHNS, CDR2 SASEGT. V dropped 2 bases and J dropped 4 bases, with 11 bases sitting between them. CDR3 sequence (DNA): TGTGCCAGCAGTGAATACGGGGGGGCCACTGAAGCTTTCTTT. It is translated as CASSEYGGATEAFF.

The rearrangement uses TRBV24-1 and TRBJ2-3, with D perhaps TRBD2 (6 bases). The CDR3 has 15 residues. Trimming pared 7 bases from V and 0 bases from J, leaving 13 bases between. CDR1 and CDR2 (germline): KGHDR, SFDVKD. Here the CDR3 reads CATRDSGDSTDTQYF. In DNA, the CDR3 is TGTGCCACCAGAGATAGCGGAGACAGCACAGATACGCAGTATTTT.

CDR3 nucleotides: TGTGCCAGCAGCCTTACCGGGACAGTTGGGACCGGGGAGCTGTTTTTT. Translated, it gives CASSLTGTVGTGELFF. The chain uses TRBV9 and TRBJ2-2; 7 bases align to TRBD1. CDR1 SGDLS and CDR2 YYNGEE come from the germline V gene. The J segment lost 5 bases and the V segment lost 4 bases, leaving 11 bases of the junction unmatched. The CDR3 sequence is 16 residues long. Using reference TRBV9 and TRBJ2-2 for the parts outside the CDR3, the full variable domain is DSGVTQTPKHLITATGQRVTLRCSPRSGDLSVYWYQQSLDQGLQFLIQYYNGEERAKGNILERFSAQQFPDLHSELNLSSLELGDSALYFCASSLTGTVGTGELFFGEGSRLTVL.

The genes are TRBV6-6 and TRBJ2-2, with 10 bases matching TRBD1. V was pared by 7 bases and J by 4 bases, with 3 bases of the junction left unmatched. There are 14 residues in the CDR3. Germline V CDR1 and CDR2: MNHNY, SVGAGI (reference sequence). The CDR3 reads CASIRDRGTGELFF. CDR3 coding DNA: TGTGCCAGCATACGGGACAGGGGCACCGGGGAGCTGTTTTTT.

This chain links TRBV28 with TRBJ1-2, with TRBD1 matching over 7 bases. The germline V gene encodes CDR1 MDHEN and CDR2 SYDVKM. The CDR3 extends over 15 amino acids. Trimming at V came to 0 bases and at J to 1 base, leaving 2 bases not matched to a gene. Here the CDR3 reads CASSLWAGGNYGYTF. The CDR3 bases are TGTGCCAGCAGTTTATGGGCAGGGGGTAACTATGGCTACACCTTC.

The chain links TRBV7-2 to TRBJ1-1; D is possibly TRBD1 (5 bases). V lost 2 bases to trimming and J lost 5 bases, with 15 bases between them. Germline-derived CDR1 and CDR2 are SGHTA and FQGNSA. This CDR3 has 15 amino acids. CDR3 region: CASSLPEAGLTEAFF. In DNA form, the CDR3 reads TGTGCCAGCAGCTTACCAGAAGCAGGGCTTACTGAAGCTTTCTTT.